The subject of this entry is one T cell receptor beta chain. Its antigen is as yet unknown. A v3.0 immunoSEQ assay was performed at survey level. Sequencing aimed to cover about 35,000-55,000 T-cell genomes per sample. Clones were read by immunoSEQ multiplex PCR, and TCRdb kept only the in-frame ones, dropping some. Among 20,000 to 30,000 clones listed, 80% to 90% were seen once. Trimming cost V 5 bases and J 6 bases; bases outside gene matches: 8. The CDR3 spans 14 residues. The V gene's germline CDR1 is SQVTM and CDR2 ANQGSEA. This sample is part of a study of long-term antiretroviral therapy in people with HIV. Study-level results: Subsequent to ART, diversity was augmented yet persisted below that of transplant donor controls.

Sequenced material: unsorted PBMCs, taken 1.2 years after starting antiretroviral therapy. The chain recombines TRBV29-1 with TRBJ1-5; 9 positions match TRBD1. The source of this sequence is a man aged 50-59 years with HIV. Here the CDR3 DNA reads TGCAGCGTTCAGGGGACAGGGAGTGGTCAGCCCCAGCATTTT. It specifies CSVQGTGSGQPQHF.